The clone carrying this TCR beta chain was seen more than once but under ten times. From germline, CDR1 is KGHSH and CDR2 LQKENI. The J segment lost 5 bases and the V segment lost 3 bases, leaving 7 bases of the junction unmatched. The CDR3 extends over 15 amino acids. The data were obtained in a study of cytomegalovirus exposure and HLA in healthy donors. The protocol was immunoSEQ multiplex PCR, while the TCRdb copy is restricted to in-frame clones and leaves out a portion. Of 150,000 or so clones listed, 65% to 90% are singletons. Sequenced input: PBMCs. The source is a man between 18 and 35 years old in good health and CMV-seropositive. The chain couples TRBV18 to TRBJ2-7; TRBD1 agrees at 10 bases. The CDR3 loop reads CASSPTGQGTHEQYF. In nucleotides, the CDR3 is TGTGCCAGCTCACCCACGGGACAGGGGACGCACGAGCAGTACTTC.